The 2 T cell receptor beta chains below were found in one sample sequenced in a study of T cells in Graves' hyperthyroidism and ophthalmopathy. Amplified TCR beta CDR3 regions came from RNA transcripts. Carried out on the TCR CDR3, a first-round RT-PCR used the HTBI primer set. TCRdb re-called the multiplex PCR reads with MiXCR, one entry per CDR3 protein. Among 530,000 or so distinct CDR3 sequences listed, roughly a quarter were seen once. The specimen was blood. The receptors come from a woman aged 30 to 39 with Graves' ophthalmopathy.

Comment on this clonotype: Being one base from a much bigger clone, this may be a read error. V gene TRBV20-1 combines with J gene TRBJ1-1; D not resolved. Germline V gives CDR1 DFQATT, CDR2 SNEGSKA (reference sequence). The CDR3 is 11 residues long. CDR3 DNA: TGCAGTGACAGCGTGAACACTGAAGCTTGCTTT. It codes for CSDSVNTEACF.

The table lists this clonotype with many counts. The chain joins TRBV6-5 to TRBJ1-1; D remains unclear. Trimming removed 9 bases at V and 4 bases at J, with 18 bases between. Looked up from germline, CDR1 is MNHEY and CDR2 is SVGAGI. This CDR3 contains 14 residues. CDR3 amino acids: CASETIRGSTEAFF. CDR3 DNA: TGTGCCAGTGAGACCATCCGGGGTAGCACTGAAGCTTTCTTT.